This T cell receptor beta chain was recorded in a study of vaccination and CD4 T cells after COVID-19 (dated 2022 in TCRdb). Background on the whole study: The convalescent cohort included six males and four females, with two Hispanic individuals, seven Caucasians, two Asians and one multiracial person. For stimulating the cultures, overlapping spike peptide pools were used, derived from SARS-CoV-2 as well as from the common cold coronaviruses HCoV-NL63, HCoV-OC43 and HCoV-229E. In under twelve COVID-19 convalescent patients and a handful of infection-naive healthy vaccine recipients, researchers compared the spike-specific CD4+ TCR repertoire from before mRNA vaccination with the repertoire from after. Control cultures received a CEFX viral epitope pool as the positive control, an HIV-1 Nef peptide pool as the negative control, or no peptide. Post-COVID blood samples were collected from convalescent patients a median of around 100 days after diagnosis, with a range of roughly 30 to 161 days. Participants got two doses of the Pfizer-BioNTech BNT162b2 vaccine (n=8) or two doses of the Moderna mRNA-1273 vaccine (n=2). Post-vaccine blood samples were obtained a median of about 72 days after the second vaccine dose, with a range of roughly 14 to 241 days. In an earlier paper using these donors, memory CD4+ T cell crossreactivity between SARS-CoV-2 and common cold coronavirus spike proteins was assessed at the TCR clonotype level.

Comment on this clonotype: The antigen this receptor binds is unknown. Base qualities are not provided; no much larger clone lies one nucleotide away.

The library was prepared using PCR. DNA from cultured CD4+ T cells underwent TCR sequencing with the Oncomine TCR Beta short-read assay at the Johns Hopkins FTIC core. The QIAamp micro DNA kit was used to extract genomic DNA from the cultured CD4+ T cells. Oncomine TCR Beta libraries made from cultured CD4+ T cells were pooled using unique dual indexes and sequenced on an Illumina iSeq 100. On the authors' methods: Non-productive sequences were removed, and CDR3s not starting with C, not ending with F or W, or shorter than 7 amino acids were discarded. The MANAFEST web application was used to identify antigen-specific clonotypes by comparing peptide-stimulated wells against reference wells and other culture wells. Positive clones required FDR below 0.05, an odds ratio above 5, and productive frequency above 0.1% in at least two of three replicate wells. A clonotype was classed as cross-reactive if the clonotype showed significant expansion both in SARS-CoV-2 spike wells and in at least one common cold coronavirus spike condition. Levenshtein distances (stringdist) and unrooted phylogenetic trees (ape) in R version 3.6.1 were used to assess CDR3 homology. The raw public data were reprocessed by TCRdb itself: fastp quality trimming at Q25, MiXCR clonotype calling, in-frame beta chains only. For every CDR3 protein sequence, its rows merge into one entry that carries the most common genes and DNA. TCRdb, rather than the study authors, made the V and J calls. This sample lists more than 6,500 distinct CDR3 sequences; about 55% were detected once. Clones ranked in the top ten supply approximately 31% of the sample.

Broad study findings and their caveats: The study included relatively few convalescent patients and did not analyze early timepoints after natural infection. Of the vaccine-specific clones in convalescent patients, 304 of 307, or nearly all, reacted only to SARS-CoV-2 spike and did not cross-react with common cold coronaviruses. Among convalescent patients, a median about 90% of the SARS-CoV-2-reactive clones seen after vaccination appeared only after vaccination, which suggests priming specific to the vaccine. An increase in the median number of SARS-CoV-2-reactive clonotypes from 21 after infection to about 39 after vaccination was observed, but the change was not found to be significant.

What this sample's treatment or condition label stands for: 10-day PBMC culture with coronavirus spike peptide pools or control peptides (ViraFEST assay). CD4+ T cells from unexposed donors were collected before the COVID-19 pandemic (2011-2018). The ViraFEST assay was used in the study, in which antigen-specific T cells were expanded with peptide pools and expanded clonotypes were subsequently identified by TCR sequencing. About 1.8 million PBMCs per well were cultured in IMDM with approximately 5% human AB serum and 8.5 to 10 IU/ml IL-2, plus 10 ug/ml peptide pools. Half of the culture medium was replaced with fresh IL-2-containing medium on days 3 and 7. After around 11 days of culture, CD4+ T cells were isolated by negative selection with the EasySep CD4+ T cell isolation kit. As cell numbers permitted, CD4+ T cells from unexposed donors were tested for reactivity to SARS-CoV-2 S and N and to four common cold coronavirus spike pools. Ficoll-Paque Plus gradient centrifugation was used to isolate PBMCs from whole blood, and the isolated PBMCs were then either used fresh or cryopreserved at -140C. Triplicate wells were generally used for each culture condition. The leukapheresis product for the unexposed donors was obtained through commercial purchase.

Inclusive of the bounding cysteine and phenylalanine, the CDR3 is 18 residues long. Kept here is only the CDR3 DNA, which spans 54 bases and is read in frame from base 1. Taken from the germline V gene, the CDR1 and CDR2 loops are SGHVS and FQNEAQ. V gives up 6 bases and J gives up 0 bases, and the segment between their germline ends measures 22 bases. Material for sequencing was CD4+ T cells from blood, cultured in vitro. The clonotype originates from a human donor in good health. The chain is assembled from TRBV7-8 and TRBJ2-3; no D segment can be confidently identified. The nucleotides read TGTGCCAGCAGACGCGGAGTGATGACCCGAGCTAGCACAGATACGCAGTATTTT. It encodes CASRRGVMTRASTDTQYF. Joined to the reference TRBV7-8 and TRBJ2-3 proteins, this CDR3 gives the full variable domain: GAGVSQSPRYKVAKRGQDVALRCDPISGHVSLFWYQQALGQGPEFLTYFQNEAQLDKSGLPSDRFFAERPEGSVSTLKIQRTQQEDSAVYLCASRRGVMTRASTDTQYFGPGTRLTVL.